These T cell receptor beta chains were read from a single sample in a study of cytomegalovirus exposure and HLA in healthy donors. Only in-frame clones appear in the TCRdb table, and some are missing; sequencing was by immunoSEQ multiplex PCR. Found here are some 250,000 clones, around 85% of them singletons; the top ten hold over 0.95%. The sample consisted of PBMCs. All receptors derive from a woman in her 30s in good health and CMV-seropositive. CDR3s include the opening cysteine and the closing phenylalanine or tryptophan. D genes are given only for firm matches. Clone sizes are given selectively: once, few, many, or a class where the clone is expanded.

clone_size d_call j_call v_call cdr3_aa cdr3_nt
NA NA TRBJ1-1 TRBV6-6 CASSHGEGRNTEAFF TGTGCCAGCAGCCATGGGGAGGGGAGGAACACTGAAGCTTTCTTT
NA NA TRBJ2-2 TRBV13 CASSFQGGELFF TGTGCCAGCAGCTTTCAGGGCGGGGAGCTGTTTTTT
NA TRBD1 TRBJ1-1 TRBV9 CASSFATGGGTEAFF TGTGCCAGCAGCTTCGCGACAGGGGGCGGCACTGAAGCTTTCTTT
NA NA TRBJ1-2 TRBV19 CASSIDQDRFNYGYTF TGTGCCAGTAGTATAGATCAGGACAGATTTAACTATGGCTACACCTTC
NA NA TRBJ1-2 TRBV6-1 CASSERPTDGYTF TGTGCCAGCAGTGAACGCCCCACGGATGGCTACACCTTC
NA TRBD1 TRBJ2-1 TRBV29-1 CSVKGTGLYNEQFF TGCAGCGTTAAGGGGACAGGGCTCTACAATGAGCAGTTCTTC
few TRBD1 TRBJ1-2 TRBV2 CASQGDYGYTF TGTGCCAGTCAGGGGGACTATGGCTACACCTTC
NA NA TRBJ1-1 TRBV18 CASSPGLVRNTEAFF TGTGCCAGCTCACCAGGACTAGTGAGGAACACTGAAGCTTTCTTT
NA NA TRBJ2-1 TRBV6-1 CASMAGRTYNEQFF TGTGCCAGCATGGCAGGGCGGACCTACAATGAGCAGTTCTTC
NA TRBD2 TRBJ2-1 TRBV4-1 CASSQGTSGKDEQFF TGCGCCAGCAGCCAAGGGACTAGCGGGAAGGATGAGCAGTTCTTC
NA NA TRBJ2-3 TRBV10-1 CASSESLRDTQYF TGCGCCAGCAGTGAGTCGCTTCGGGATACGCAGTATTTT
once NA TRBJ1-2 TRBV5-6 CASSSYSFGYTF TGTGCCAGCAGCTCCTACTCCTTTGGCTACACCTTC
NA NA TRBJ1-1 TRBV25-1 CASGRDIMNTEAFF TGTGCCAGTGGACGGGATATCATGAACACTGAAGCTTTCTTT
few NA TRBJ1-1 TRBV4-1 CASSQDPRRTEAFF TGCGCCAGCAGCCAAGATCCTAGGCGTACGGAAGCTTTCTTT
NA TRBD2 TRBJ2-7 TRBV9 CASSPGLAGANYEQYF TGTGCCAGCAGCCCAGGACTAGCGGGGGCGAACTACGAGCAGTACTTC
NA NA TRBJ1-3 TRBV19 CASSLHSRGNTIYF TGTGCCAGTAGTCTCCACAGTAGGGGAAACACCATATATTTT
NA NA TRBJ2-7 TRBV5-8 CASSPKDKTYEQYF TGTGCCAGCAGCCCAAAGGACAAAACCTACGAGCAGTACTTC
many TRBD1 TRBJ1-4 TRBV27 CASSRQGQTNEKLFF TGTGCCAGCAGTAGACAGGGCCAAACTAATGAAAAACTGTTTTTT
NA TRBD1 TRBJ1-1 TRBV5-6 CASSLAAGGSSWAEAFF TGTGCCAGCAGCTTGGCGGCAGGGGGGTCCTCGTGGGCTGAAGCTTTCTTT
NA NA TRBJ2-5 TRBV5-1 CASSLAGRETQYF TGCGCCAGCAGCTTGGCGGGGAGGGAGACCCAGTACTTC
NA TRBD1 TRBJ2-7 TRBV15 CATSSRDRDYEQYF TGTGCCACCAGCAGCCGGGACAGGGACTACGAGCAGTACTTC
NA NA TRBJ2-3 TRBV5-1 CASSLGERTDTQYF TGCGCCAGCAGCCTGGGGGAGCGCACAGATACGCAGTATTTT